This TCR beta chain was observed in a study of T cell repertoires in cytomegalovirus infection (dated by TCRdb to the late 2010s). About the study as a whole: Donor HLA type was relevant to the analysis, because carriage of CMV infection together with the matching HLA type was indicated by public TCR beta signatures. General study outcomes and caveats: Cumulative frequency of public TCR beta family members discriminated carriers of CMV infection plus the relevant HLA type in this cohort and an independent approximately 370-donor cohort. The ex vivo response was dominated by HLA-C-restricted CMV-specific TCR beta clonotypes, and the single most frequent clonotype in two of eight donors was supplied by these HLA-C-restricted clonotypes.

This clonotype showed up just a few times. The clone's antigen remains unknown. Base qualities are not recorded, but no much larger clone differs from it by a single base. Sequencing took place on an Illumina HiSeq 1500. Using fastp trimming at Q25 and MiXCR clonotype assembly, TCRdb reanalyzed the public sequencing data and kept in-frame beta chains. Identical CDR3 protein sequences are pooled into one entry, listed with their most common genes and DNA. The sample contains about 260,000 distinct CDR3 sequences, around 15% of them found a single time. The biggest ten clones account for roughly 8.7% of the sample. The germline V end is reduced by 5 bases and the J end by 4 bases; junction bases left unmatched: 10. The CDR3 covers 16 residues, taking in both the cysteine and the phenylalanine. Only the CDR3 DNA is retained, 48 bases long and in frame from the first base. Per the germline V gene, MNHNS is the CDR1 and SASEGT is the CDR2.

This clonotype originated in a human donor in good health (CMV status not recorded). Some clones in this sample may be carry-over from other donors' samples. The receptor chain draws on TRBV6-1 and TRBJ1-2; 10 of the junction bases match TRBD1. The sequenced sample was PBMCs. Here the CDR3 is given as CASSQPGTGDGYGYTF. The DNA sequence is given as TGTGCCAGCAGTCAGCCCGGGACAGGGGACGGCTATGGCTACACCTTC.